This TCR beta chain originates from a study of regulatory T cells in long-lasting Graves disease. Indicated time point: newly diagnosed GD, antithyroid drugs for less than 3 months. PBMC RNA served as the TCR library source. Construction of TCR beta libraries relied on iRepertoire HTBI primers and on Arm-PCR targeting CDR3 regions. TCRdb analysed the multiplex PCR reads with MiXCR anew, one entry per CDR3 protein. The table lists 350,000 to 550,000 distinct CDR3 sequences, about 16% of them singletons. This clonotype was counted ten times or more. In addition, the sample was reused for a study of T cells in Graves' hyperthyroidism and ophthalmopathy. From that report: In the first-round RT-PCR of the TCR CDR3, the HTBI primer set was used.

This TCR was recovered from a woman younger than 30 with Graves disease. The sequencing here drew on peripheral blood mononuclear cells (PBMCs), taken at new diagnosis, from a patient treated with antithyroid drugs.

The CDR3 nucleotides are TGTGCCAGCAGTGAAGTAGGGAAACAGCCCCAGCATTTT. Its protein product is CASSEVGKQPQHF. V is TRBV6-1 and J is TRBJ1-5, with D uncertain. CDR1 is MNHNS, CDR2 SASEGT, per germline. The V gene lost 1 base and the J gene lost 7 bases, with 8 bases spanning the gap. This CDR3 is 13 amino acids long.